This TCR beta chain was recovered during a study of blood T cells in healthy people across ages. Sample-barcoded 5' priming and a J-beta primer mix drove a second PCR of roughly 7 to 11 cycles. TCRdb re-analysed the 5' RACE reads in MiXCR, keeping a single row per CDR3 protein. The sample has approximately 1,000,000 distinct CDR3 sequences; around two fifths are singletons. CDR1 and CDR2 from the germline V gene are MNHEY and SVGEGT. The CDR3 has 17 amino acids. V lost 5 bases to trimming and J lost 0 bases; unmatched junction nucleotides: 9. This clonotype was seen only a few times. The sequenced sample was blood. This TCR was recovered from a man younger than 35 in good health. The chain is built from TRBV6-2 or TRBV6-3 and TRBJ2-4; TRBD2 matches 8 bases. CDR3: CASSHRAGVLAKNIQYF. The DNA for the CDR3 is TGTGCCAGCAGTCACAGAGCGGGGGTGCTAGCCAAAAACATTCAGTACTTC.